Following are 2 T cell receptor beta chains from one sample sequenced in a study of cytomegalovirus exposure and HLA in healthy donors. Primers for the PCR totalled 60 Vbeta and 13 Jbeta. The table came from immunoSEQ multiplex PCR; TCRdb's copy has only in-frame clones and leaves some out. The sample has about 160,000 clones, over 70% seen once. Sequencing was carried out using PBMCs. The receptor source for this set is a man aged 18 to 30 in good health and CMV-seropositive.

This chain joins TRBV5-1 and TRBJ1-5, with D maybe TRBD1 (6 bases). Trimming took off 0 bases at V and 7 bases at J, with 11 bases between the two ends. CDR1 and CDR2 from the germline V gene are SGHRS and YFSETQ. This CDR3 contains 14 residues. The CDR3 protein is CASSLAPGEQPQHF. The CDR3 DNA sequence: TGCGCCAGCAGCTTGGCCCCAGGGGAGCAGCCCCAGCATTTT.

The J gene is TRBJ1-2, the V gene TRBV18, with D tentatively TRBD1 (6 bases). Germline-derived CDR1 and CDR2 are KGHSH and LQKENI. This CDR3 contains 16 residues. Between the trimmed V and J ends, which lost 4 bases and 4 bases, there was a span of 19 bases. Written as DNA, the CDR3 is TGTGCCAGCTCACTGCAGTCCGGGACACGAGGCTATGGCTACACCTTC. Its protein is CASSLQSGTRGYGYTF. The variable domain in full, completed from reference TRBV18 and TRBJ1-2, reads NAGVMQNPRHLVRRRGQEARLRCSPMKGHSHVYWYRQLPEEGLKFMVYLQKENIIDESGMPKERFSAEFPKEGPSILRIQQVVRGDSAAYFCASSLQSGTRGYGYTFGSGTRLTVV.